Each of the 9 T cell receptor beta chains below was sequenced from the same sample in a study of cytomegalovirus exposure and HLA in healthy donors. PCR was performed using 60 Vbeta and 13 Jbeta primers. Sequencing was performed with immunoSEQ multiplex PCR; in TCRdb, only in-frame clones are kept and a portion is missing. The table lists around 180,000 clones, roughly four fifths of them singletons. Specimen: PBMCs. The receptor source for this set is a man aged 18 to 35 in good health and CMV-seronegative.

This chain joins TRBV18 and TRBJ2-1; TRBD2 agrees at 11 bases. The CDR3 is made up of 17 amino acids. The V segment lost 6 bases and the J segment 7 bases; nucleotides outside the gene matches: 14. Germline assignment: CDR1 KGHSH and CDR2 LQKENI. CDR3 sequence reads: CASSQARLAGGPNEQFF. The CDR3 DNA reads TGTGCCAGCTCGCAGGCCCGGCTAGCGGGGGGACCTAATGAGCAGTTCTTC.

The chain is built from TRBV28 and TRBJ1-2, with 8 positions matching TRBD1. The ends lost 4 bases at V and 6 bases at J; junction bases unmatched: 19. CDR3 length equals 18 residues. The germline CDR1 and CDR2 sequences are MDHEN and SYDVKM. The CDR3 DNA reads as TGTGCCAGCAGTTCGGACCGGGTAAACCCGCCGGGACAGGATGGCTACACCTTC. Translated: CASSSDRVNPPGQDGYTF.

V is TRBV29-1 and J is TRBJ2-2, with 8 positions matching TRBD2. V lost 5 bases and J lost 0; bases outside the gene matches: 5. Germline V gene data show CDR1 as SQVTM and CDR2 as ANQGSEA. This CDR3 contains 15 residues. In DNA form, the CDR3 reads TGCAGCGTTAGGATCGGGGGGGCGAACACCGGGGAGCTGTTTTTT. This gives the protein CSVRIGGANTGELFF.

The J gene is TRBJ2-3, the V gene TRBV7-2; D unresolved. The germline gives CDR1 SGHTA, CDR2 FQGNSA. V was clipped by 4 bases and J by 5 bases, with 10 bases between them. The CDR3 runs 13 residues. The CDR3 DNA follows: TGTGCCAGCAGCTCCAATTCGGTAGATACGCAGTATTTT. Protein sequence: CASSSNSVDTQYF.

This clone has more than one count but fewer than ten. The chain couples TRBV18 to TRBJ2-7; 7 bases align to TRBD1. Trimming at V came to 5 bases and at J to 4 bases, leaving 14 bases not matched to a gene. The germline V gene encodes CDR1 KGHSH and CDR2 LQKENI. The CDR3 has 16 amino acids. In DNA, the CDR3 is TGTGCCAGCTCAGCTCCCGCGACAGGGTATGTGTACGAGCAGTACTTC. Residues: CASSAPATGYVYEQYF.

V gene TRBV5-4 combines with J gene TRBJ2-1; D gene unclear. CDR3 length equals 13 residues. Germline loops: CDR1 SGHNT, CDR2 YYREEE (reference sequence). V shed 7 bases and J shed 1 base, with 9 bases lying between them. The CDR3 DNA sequence: TGTGCCAGCCGGCCGAGGTCCTACAATGAGCAGTTCTTC. This sequence encodes CASRPRSYNEQFF.

This clone has just one count. The gene calls are TRBV28 and TRBJ2-1; weak D call: TRBD1 (6 bases). The germline V and J ends were trimmed by 3 bases and 8 bases, with 17 bases remaining between them. This CDR3 has 15 residues. CDR1 and CDR2 from the germline V gene are MDHEN and SYDVKM. The CDR3 DNA reads as TGTGCCAGCAGTTTGTTGGGGGCCAGTGGCGATGAGCAGTTCTTC. It codes for CASSLLGASGDEQFF.

This chain joins TRBV7-6 and TRBJ2-7; no reliable D call. The CDR3 covers 12 residues. The germline V and J ends were trimmed by 5 bases and 5 bases, with 10 bases remaining between them. Germline loops: CDR1 SGHVS, CDR2 FNYEAQ. CDR3 sequence: CASSLSYDEQYF. CDR3 bases: TGTGCCAGCAGCCTTAGTTACGACGAGCAGTACTTC.

The J gene is TRBJ2-2, the V gene TRBV7-8; weak D call: TRBD1 (5 bases). The CDR3 length is 16 residues. V was cut by 2 bases and J by 1 base, with 11 bases left in between. In germline, CDR1 is SGHVS, CDR2 FQNEAQ. This CDR3 reads CASSLKGSWNTGELFF. CDR3 DNA sequence: TGTGCCAGCAGCTTAAAGGGGTCTTGGAACACCGGGGAGCTGTTTTTT.